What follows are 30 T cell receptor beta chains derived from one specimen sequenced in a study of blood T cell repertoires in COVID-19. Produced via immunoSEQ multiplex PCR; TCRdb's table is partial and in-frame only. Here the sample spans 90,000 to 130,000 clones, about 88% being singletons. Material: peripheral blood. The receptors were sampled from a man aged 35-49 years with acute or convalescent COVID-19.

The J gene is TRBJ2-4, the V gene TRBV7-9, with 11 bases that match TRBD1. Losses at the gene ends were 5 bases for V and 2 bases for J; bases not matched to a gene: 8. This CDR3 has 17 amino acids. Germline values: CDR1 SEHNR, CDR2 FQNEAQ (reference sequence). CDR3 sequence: CASSHWTGGESKNIQYF. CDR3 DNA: TGTGCCAGCAGCCACTGGACAGGGGGCGAATCCAAAAACATTCAGTACTTC. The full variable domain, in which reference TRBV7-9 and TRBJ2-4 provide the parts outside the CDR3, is DTGVSQNPRHKITKRGQNVTFRCDPISEHNRLYWYRQTLGQGPEFLTYFQNEAQLEKSRLLSDRFSAERPKGSFSTLEIQRTEQGDSAMYLCASSHWTGGESKNIQYFGAGTRLSVL.

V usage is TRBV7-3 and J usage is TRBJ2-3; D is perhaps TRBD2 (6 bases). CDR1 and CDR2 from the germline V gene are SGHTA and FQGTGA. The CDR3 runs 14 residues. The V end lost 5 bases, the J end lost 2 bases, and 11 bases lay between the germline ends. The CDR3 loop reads CASSHRTNTDTQYF. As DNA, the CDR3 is TGTGCCAGCAGCCATCGGACTAACACAGATACGCAGTATTTT.

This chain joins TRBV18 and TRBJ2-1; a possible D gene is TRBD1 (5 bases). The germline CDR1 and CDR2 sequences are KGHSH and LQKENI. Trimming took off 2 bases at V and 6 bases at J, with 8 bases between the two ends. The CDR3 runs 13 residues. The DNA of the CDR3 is TGTGCCAGCTCACCAAGCCAGGGCAATGAGCAGTTCTTC. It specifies CASSPSQGNEQFF.

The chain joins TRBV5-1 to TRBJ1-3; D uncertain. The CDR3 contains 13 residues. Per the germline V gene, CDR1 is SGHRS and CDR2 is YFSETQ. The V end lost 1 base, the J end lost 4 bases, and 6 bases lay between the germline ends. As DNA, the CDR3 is TGCGCCAGCAGCTTGAATCGGGGAAACACCATATATTTT. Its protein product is CASSLNRGNTIYF.

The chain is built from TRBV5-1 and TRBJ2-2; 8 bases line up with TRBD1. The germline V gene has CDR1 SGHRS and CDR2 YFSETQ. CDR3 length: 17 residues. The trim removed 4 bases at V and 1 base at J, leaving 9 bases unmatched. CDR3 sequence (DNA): TGCGCCAGCAGCACCGGGACAGGACCTAAGAACACCGGGGAGCTGTTTTTT. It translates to CASSTGTGPKNTGELFF.

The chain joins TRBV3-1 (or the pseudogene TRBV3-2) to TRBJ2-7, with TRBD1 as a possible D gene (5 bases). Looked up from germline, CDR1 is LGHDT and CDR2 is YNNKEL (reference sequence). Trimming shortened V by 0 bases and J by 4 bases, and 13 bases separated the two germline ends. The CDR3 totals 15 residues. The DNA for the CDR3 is TGTGCCAGCAGCCAAGAGGTCAGGGTGGGTTACGAGCAGTACTTC. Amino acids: CASSQEVRVGYEQYF.

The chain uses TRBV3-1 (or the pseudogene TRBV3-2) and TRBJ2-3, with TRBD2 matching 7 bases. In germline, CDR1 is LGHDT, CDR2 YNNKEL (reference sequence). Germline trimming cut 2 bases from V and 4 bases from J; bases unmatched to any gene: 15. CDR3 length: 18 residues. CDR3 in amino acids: CASSQSGYLVRGADTQYF. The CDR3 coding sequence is TGTGCCAGCAGCCAATCCGGCTACTTAGTCCGGGGGGCAGATACGCAGTATTTT.

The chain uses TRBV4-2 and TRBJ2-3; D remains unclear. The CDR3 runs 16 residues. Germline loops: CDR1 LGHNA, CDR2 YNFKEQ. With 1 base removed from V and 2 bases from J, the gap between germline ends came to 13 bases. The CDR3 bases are TGTGCCAGCAGCCAAGTTGCGGTCCTCCTCACAGATACGCAGTATTTT. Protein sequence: CASSQVAVLLTDTQYF.

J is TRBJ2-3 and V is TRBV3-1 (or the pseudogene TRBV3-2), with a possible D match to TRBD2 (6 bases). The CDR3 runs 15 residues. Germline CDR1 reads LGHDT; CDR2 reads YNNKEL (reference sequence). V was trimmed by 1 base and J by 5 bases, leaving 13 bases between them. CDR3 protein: CASSQVLRGIDTQYF. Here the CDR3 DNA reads TGTGCCAGCAGCCAAGTACTTCGGGGGATAGATACGCAGTATTTT.

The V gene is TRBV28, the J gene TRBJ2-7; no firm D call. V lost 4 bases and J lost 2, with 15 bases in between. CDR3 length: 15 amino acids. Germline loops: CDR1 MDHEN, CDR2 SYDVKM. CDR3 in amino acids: CASSSPGTFPYEQYF. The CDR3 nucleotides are TGTGCCAGCAGTTCCCCAGGTACATTTCCCTACGAGCAGTACTTC.

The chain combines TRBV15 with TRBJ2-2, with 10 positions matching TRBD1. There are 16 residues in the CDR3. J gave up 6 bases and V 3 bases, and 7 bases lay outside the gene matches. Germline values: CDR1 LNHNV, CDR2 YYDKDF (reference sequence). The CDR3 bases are TGTGCCACCAGCAGGGGGGGGACAGGGGTATCCGGGGAGCTGTTTTTT. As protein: CATSRGGTGVSGELFF. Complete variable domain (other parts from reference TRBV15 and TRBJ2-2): DAMVIQNPRYQVTQFGKPVTLSCSQTLNHNVMYWYQQKSSQAPKLLFHYYDKDFNNEADTPDNFQSRRPNTSFCFLDIRSPGLGDTAMYLCATSRGGTGVSGELFFGEGSRLTVL.

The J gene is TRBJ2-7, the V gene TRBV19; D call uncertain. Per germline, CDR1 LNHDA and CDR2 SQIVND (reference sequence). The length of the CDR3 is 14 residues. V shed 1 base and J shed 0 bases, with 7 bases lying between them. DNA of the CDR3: TGTGCCAGTAGTATAGCCACAGTCTCCTACGAGCAGTACTTC. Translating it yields CASSIATVSYEQYF.

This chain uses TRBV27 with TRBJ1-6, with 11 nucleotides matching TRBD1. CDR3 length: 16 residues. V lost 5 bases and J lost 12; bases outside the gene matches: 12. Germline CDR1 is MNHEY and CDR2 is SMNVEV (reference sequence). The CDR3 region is CASSPAGTGGFRPLHF. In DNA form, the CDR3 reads TGTGCCAGCAGTCCTGCCGGGACAGGGGGATTTAGACCCCTCCACTTT.

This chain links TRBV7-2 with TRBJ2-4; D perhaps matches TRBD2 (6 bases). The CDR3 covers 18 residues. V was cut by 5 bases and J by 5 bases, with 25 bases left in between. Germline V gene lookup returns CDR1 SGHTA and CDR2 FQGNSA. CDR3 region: CASSPRRGSSAGENIQYF. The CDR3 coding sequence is TGTGCCAGCAGCCCTCGGAGGGGTAGTTCAGCTGGGGAAAACATTCAGTACTTC.

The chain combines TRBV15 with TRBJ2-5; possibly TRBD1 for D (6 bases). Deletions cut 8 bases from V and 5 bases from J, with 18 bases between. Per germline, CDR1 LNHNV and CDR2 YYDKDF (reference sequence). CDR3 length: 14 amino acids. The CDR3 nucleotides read TGTGCCACCGCAATAAGAGGGGGTAGGGAGACCCAGTACTTC. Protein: CATAIRGGRETQYF.

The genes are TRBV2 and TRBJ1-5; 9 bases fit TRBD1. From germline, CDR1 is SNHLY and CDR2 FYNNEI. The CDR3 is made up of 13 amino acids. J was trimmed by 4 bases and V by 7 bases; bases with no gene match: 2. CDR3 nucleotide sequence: TGTGCCAGCACAGGACAGGGGAATCAGCCCCAGCATTTT. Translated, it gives CASTGQGNQPQHF. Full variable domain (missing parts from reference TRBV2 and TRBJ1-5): EPEVTQTPSHQVTQMGQEVILRCVPISNHLYFYWYRQILGQKVEFLVSFYNNEISEKSEIFDDQFSVERPDGSNFTLKIRSTKLEDSAMYFCASTGQGNQPQHFGDGTRLSIL.

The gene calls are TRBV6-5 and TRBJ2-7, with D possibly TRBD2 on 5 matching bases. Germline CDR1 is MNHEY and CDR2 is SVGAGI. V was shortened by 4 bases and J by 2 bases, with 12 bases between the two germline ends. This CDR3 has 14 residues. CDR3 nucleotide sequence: TGTGCCAGCAGTTCGATCGGGATCCCCTACGAGCAGTACTTC. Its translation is CASSSIGIPYEQYF.

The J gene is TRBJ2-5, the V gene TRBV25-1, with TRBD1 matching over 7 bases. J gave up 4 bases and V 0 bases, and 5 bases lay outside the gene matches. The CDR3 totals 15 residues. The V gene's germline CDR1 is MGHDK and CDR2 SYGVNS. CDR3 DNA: TGTGCCAGCAGTGAATACGGCTACAGGGGAGAGACCCAGTACTTC. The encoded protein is CASSEYGYRGETQYF.

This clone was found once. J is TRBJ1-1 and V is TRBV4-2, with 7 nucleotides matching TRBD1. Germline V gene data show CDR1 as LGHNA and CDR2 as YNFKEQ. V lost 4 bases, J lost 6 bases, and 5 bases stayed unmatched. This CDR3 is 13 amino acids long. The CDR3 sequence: CASSPQGGPEAFF. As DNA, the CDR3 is TGTGCCAGCAGCCCGCAGGGGGGACCTGAAGCTTTCTTT.

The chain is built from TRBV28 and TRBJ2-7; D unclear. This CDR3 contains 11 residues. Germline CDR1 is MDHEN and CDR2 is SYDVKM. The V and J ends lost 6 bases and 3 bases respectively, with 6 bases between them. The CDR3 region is CASSDFYEQYF. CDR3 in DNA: TGTGCCAGCAGCGACTTCTACGAGCAGTACTTC.

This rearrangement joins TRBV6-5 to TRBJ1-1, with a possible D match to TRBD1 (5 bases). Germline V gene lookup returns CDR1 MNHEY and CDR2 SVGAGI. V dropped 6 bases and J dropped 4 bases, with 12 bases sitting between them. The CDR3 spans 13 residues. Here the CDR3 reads CASRGEGSTEAFF. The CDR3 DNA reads TGTGCCAGCAGGGGGGAGGGAAGCACTGAAGCTTTCTTT.

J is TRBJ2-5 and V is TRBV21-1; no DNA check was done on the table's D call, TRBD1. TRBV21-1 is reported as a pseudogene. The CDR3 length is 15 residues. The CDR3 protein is CASSRATAVVFTQYF. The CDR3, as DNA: TGTGCCAGCAGCAGGGCCACAGCCGTCGTTTTCACCCAGTACTTC.

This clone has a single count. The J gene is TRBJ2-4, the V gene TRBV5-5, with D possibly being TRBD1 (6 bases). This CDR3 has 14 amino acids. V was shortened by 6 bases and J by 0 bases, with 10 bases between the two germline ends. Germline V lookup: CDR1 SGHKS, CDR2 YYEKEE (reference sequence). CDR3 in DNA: TGTGCCAGCAAGGGGGTTCTAGCCAAAAACATTCAGTACTTC. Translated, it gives CASKGVLAKNIQYF. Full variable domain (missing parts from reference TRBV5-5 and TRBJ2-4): DAGVTQSPTHLIKTRGQQVTLRCSPISGHKSVSWYQQVLGQGPQFIFQYYEKEERGRGNFPDRFSARQFPNYSSELNVNALLLGDSALYLCASKGVLAKNIQYFGAGTRLSVL.

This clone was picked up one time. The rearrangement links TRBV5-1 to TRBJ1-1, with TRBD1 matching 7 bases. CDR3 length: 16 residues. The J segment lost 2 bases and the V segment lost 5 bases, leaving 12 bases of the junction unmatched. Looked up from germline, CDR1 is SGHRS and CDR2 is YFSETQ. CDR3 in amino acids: CASSTSGGRLNTEAFF. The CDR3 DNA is TGCGCCAGCAGTACTTCAGGGGGGCGCTTAAACACTGAAGCTTTCTTT.

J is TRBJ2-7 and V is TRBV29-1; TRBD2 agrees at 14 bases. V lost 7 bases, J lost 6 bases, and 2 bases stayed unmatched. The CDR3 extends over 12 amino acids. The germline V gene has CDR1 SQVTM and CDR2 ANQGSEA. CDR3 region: CSAGLAGVEQYF. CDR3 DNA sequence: TGCAGCGCGGGACTAGCGGGAGTCGAGCAGTACTTC.

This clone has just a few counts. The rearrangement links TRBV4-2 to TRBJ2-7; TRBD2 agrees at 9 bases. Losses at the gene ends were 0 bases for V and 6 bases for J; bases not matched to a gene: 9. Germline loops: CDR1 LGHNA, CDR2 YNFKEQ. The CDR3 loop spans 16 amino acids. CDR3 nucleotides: TGTGCCAGCAGCCAAGAGTCGGGTAGCGGGGGCCTCGAGCAGTACTTC. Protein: CASSQESGSGGLEQYF.

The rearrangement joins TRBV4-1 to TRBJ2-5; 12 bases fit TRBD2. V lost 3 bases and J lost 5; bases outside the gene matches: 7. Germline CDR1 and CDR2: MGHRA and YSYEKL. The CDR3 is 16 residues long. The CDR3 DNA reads TGCGCCAGCAGCCAGGCTAGCGGGGGGGCCAGGGAGACCCAGTACTTC. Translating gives CASSQASGGARETQYF.

CDR3 bases: TGCGCCAGCAGCGAACGACTAGGAGAAAAACTGTTTTTT. This translates into CASSERLGEKLFF. The J gene is TRBJ1-4, the V gene TRBV5-1; D is undetermined. CDR1 and CDR2 (germline): SGHRS, YFSETQ. The CDR3 is 13 residues long. With 4 bases removed from V and 8 bases from J, the gap between germline ends came to 12 bases.

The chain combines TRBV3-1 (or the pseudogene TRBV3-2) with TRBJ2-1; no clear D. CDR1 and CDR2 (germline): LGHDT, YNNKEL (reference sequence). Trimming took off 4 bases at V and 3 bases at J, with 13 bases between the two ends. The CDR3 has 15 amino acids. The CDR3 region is CASSPKEANYNEQFF. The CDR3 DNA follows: TGTGCCAGCAGCCCCAAGGAAGCGAACTACAATGAGCAGTTCTTC.

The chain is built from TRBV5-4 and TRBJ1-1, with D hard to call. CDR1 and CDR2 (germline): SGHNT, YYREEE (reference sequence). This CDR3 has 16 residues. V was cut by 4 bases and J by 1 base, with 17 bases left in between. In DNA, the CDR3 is TGTGCCAGCAGCCCCACTTGGGAGGTTTGGAACACTGAAGCTTTCTTT. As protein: CASSPTWEVWNTEAFF.